The 20 T cell receptor beta chains listed next were all sequenced from one sample in a study of CD8+ T cells in alopecia areata (dated by TCRdb to between 2017 and 2018). The label giving this sample's time point can be read as: around 26 weeks on oral tofacitinib. The treatment or condition label, as the study defines it: oral pan-JAK inhibitor, 5-10 mg twice daily. The protocol used for the library was the immunoSEQ multiplex PCR assay. RNA was extracted from all samples and reverse transcribed into cDNA, which served as template for TCR sequencing. Here the immuneACCESS table is served through TCRdb, limited to in-frame sequences with V and J called. Missing clones are a known gap in these copies; in checked studies unresolved V genes cover under half, and the rest lacks a known reason. The sample profile shows over 150,000 clones; around three fifths of them were found once. The ten largest clones represent 13% to 15% of the sample.

This sample comprised CD4+ T cells sorted from blood, obtained at week 24, from a patient treated with tofacitinib. All receptors derive from a human donor with alopecia areata.

This clone was recorded a few times. The J gene is TRBJ1-4, the V gene TRBV30; TRBD1 agrees at 8 bases. The CDR3 sequence is 14 residues long. Germline V lookup: CDR1 GTSNPN, CDR2 SVGIG (reference sequence). The ends lost 6 bases at V and 7 bases at J; junction bases unmatched: 10. DNA for the CDR3: TGTGCCTGTCAAACAGGGGGTTGGGGTGAAAAACTGTTTTTT. It encodes CACQTGGWGEKLFF. The full variable domain, completed using reference TRBV30 and TRBJ1-4, is SQTIHQWPATLVQPVGSPLSLECTVEGTSNPNLYWYRQAAGRGLQLLFYSVGIGQISSEVPQNLSASRPQDRQFILSSKKLLLSDSGFYLCACQTGGWGEKLFFGSGTQLSVL.

The CDR3 DNA reads TGCGCCAGCAGCCCCCGGACAGGGATGGATTCACCCCTCCACTTT. It is translated as CASSPRTGMDSPLHF. The chain couples TRBV4-1 to TRBJ1-6, with 8 nucleotides matching TRBD1. The CDR3 has 15 residues. The V gene end was trimmed by 4 bases and the J gene end by 8 bases; junction bases not matched to a gene: 7. The V gene's germline CDR1 is MGHRA and CDR2 YSYEKL.

The chain links TRBV30 to TRBJ1-6; possibly TRBD1 for D (5 bases). Trimming shortened V by 3 bases and J by 11 bases, and 14 bases separated the two germline ends. Germline V gives CDR1 GTSNPN, CDR2 SVGIG (reference sequence). This CDR3 region has 13 residues. The CDR3 sequence: CAWRLDQGAPLHF. The CDR3 nucleotides read TGTGCCTGGAGACTCGATCAAGGGGCACCCCTCCACTTT.

V gene TRBV29-1 combines with J gene TRBJ2-6, with unresolved D. Germline CDR1 and CDR2: SQVTM and ANQGSEA. This CDR3 comprises 16 residues. V gave up 0 bases and J gave up 3 bases, with 12 bases separating them. CDR3 coding DNA: TGCAGCGTTGAAGAATTTCGGTTTCTTGGGGCCAACGTCCTGACTTTC. This encodes CSVEEFRFLGANVLTF.

This chain links TRBV27 with TRBJ2-7; no definite D call. The germline V gene encodes CDR1 MNHEY and CDR2 SMNVEV (reference sequence). The CDR3 totals 15 residues. The V end lost 5 bases, the J end lost 4 bases, and 18 bases lay between the germline ends. The CDR3 protein is CASSDTALPVYEQYF. CDR3 nucleotides: TGTGCCAGCAGTGATACAGCTCTTCCCGTTTACGAGCAGTACTTC.

This chain connects TRBV6-6 to TRBJ1-5; weak D call: TRBD1 (6 bases). V was shortened by 6 bases and J by 3 bases, with 9 bases between the two germline ends. The CDR3 is made up of 13 amino acids. Germline CDR1 and CDR2: MNHNY and SVGAGI (reference sequence). The CDR3 sequence is CASRGQINQPQHF. CDR3 DNA: TGTGCCAGCAGAGGACAGATCAATCAGCCCCAGCATTTT.

This clone was detected once. The V and J genes are TRBV5-1 and TRBJ1-2; D unclear. From germline, CDR1 is SGHRS and CDR2 YFSETQ. CDR3 length equals 14 residues. Trimming took off 7 bases at V and 2 bases at J, with 15 bases between the two ends. CDR3 region: CASHGQNENYGYTF. The CDR3 DNA reads as TGCGCCAGCCATGGGCAGAACGAAAACTATGGCTACACCTTC.

The DNA for the CDR3 is TGTGCCAGCATTAATGGAGACAACACCGGGGAGCTGTTTTTT. Amino acid sequence: CASINGDNTGELFF. The V and J genes are TRBV2 and TRBJ2-2; D ambiguous. V was cut by 7 bases and J by 2 bases, with 11 bases left in between. This CDR3 contains 14 residues. The germline V gene has CDR1 SNHLY and CDR2 FYNNEI. The complete variable domain, with remaining parts taken from reference TRBV2 and TRBJ2-2, reads EPEVTQTPSHQVTQMGQEVILRCVPISNHLYFYWYRQILGQKVEFLVSFYNNEISEKSEIFDDQFSVERPDGSNFTLKIRSTKLEDSAMYFCASINGDNTGELFFGEGSRLTVL.

Only a few counts were recorded for this clone. The CDR3 region has the DNA TGCAGCGTTGAACCTAAGATGAACACTGAAGCTTTCTTT. Its protein product is CSVEPKMNTEAFF. V gene TRBV29-1 combines with J gene TRBJ1-1; no reliable D call. Between the trimmed V and J ends, which lost 2 bases and 0 bases, there was a span of 7 bases. The germline V gene encodes CDR1 SQVTM and CDR2 ANQGSEA. The CDR3 sequence is 13 residues long.

This clone showed up just a few times. This sequence joins TRBV6-5 and TRBJ1-6; D unresolved. The CDR3 spans 15 residues. CDR1 is MNHEY and CDR2 is SVGAGI in the germline V gene. Trimming took off 4 bases at V and 6 bases at J, with 13 bases between the two ends. DNA for the CDR3: TGTGCCAGCAGTTTGGATTTTGGGAGTAATTCACCCCTCCACTTT. Its translation: CASSLDFGSNSPLHF.

V usage is TRBV4-1 and J usage is TRBJ2-1; 7 bases align to TRBD2. Germline lookup yields CDR1 MGHRA and CDR2 YSYEKL. This CDR3 has 16 residues. After removal of 1 base from V and 3 bases from J, the junction contained 6 bases not matched to a gene. CDR3 nucleotides: TGCGCCAGCAGCCAAGGAGGCAGCGGGGTCTACAATGAGCAGTTCTTC. Translation gives CASSQGGSGVYNEQFF.

V and J are TRBV7-8 and TRBJ2-5; D ambiguous. This CDR3 spans 13 amino acids. V shed 5 bases and J shed 2 bases, with 9 bases lying between them. Germline V gene data show CDR1 as SGHVS and CDR2 as FQNEAQ. The CDR3 sequence is CASSPWSQETQYF. The CDR3 region has the DNA TGTGCCAGCAGCCCTTGGTCTCAAGAGACCCAGTACTTC.

V is TRBV4-1 and J is TRBJ2-7; 10 nucleotides match TRBD1. This CDR3 region has 16 residues. J was trimmed by 5 bases and V by 3 bases; bases with no gene match: 10. Germline-derived CDR1 and CDR2 are MGHRA and YSYEKL. CDR3 sequence reads: CASSHGVRDRGHEQYF. The DNA of the CDR3 is TGCGCCAGCAGCCACGGAGTTCGGGACAGGGGCCACGAGCAGTACTTC.

The V call is TRBV27, the J call TRBJ2-4; D is uncertain. This CDR3 has 16 amino acids. CDR1 and CDR2 from the germline V gene are MNHEY and SMNVEV (reference sequence). V was pared by 5 bases and J by 0 bases, with 14 bases between. CDR3: CASSRQPKGAKNIQYF. The DNA for the CDR3 is TGTGCCAGCAGTCGACAACCCAAGGGAGCCAAAAACATTCAGTACTTC.

The chain is built from TRBV15 and TRBJ1-5; 7 bases map to TRBD1. Germline values: CDR1 LNHNV, CDR2 YYDKDF (reference sequence). The CDR3 runs to 13 residues. V shed 3 bases, J shed 6 bases, and the junction held 2 bases outside the gene matches. The chain's CDR3 is CATSRDRIQPQHF. CDR3 DNA sequence: TGTGCCACCAGCAGGGACAGGATTCAGCCCCAGCATTTT.

V gene TRBV9 combines with J gene TRBJ1-2; the D gene is possibly TRBD1 (5 bases). The V gene lost 3 bases and the J gene lost 5 bases, with 11 bases spanning the gap. Germline V gene lookup returns CDR1 SGDLS and CDR2 YYNGEE. The CDR3 is made up of 13 amino acids. The CDR3, as DNA: TGTGCCAGCAGCGCGGACACCCGATATGGCTACACCTTC. This encodes CASSADTRYGYTF.

This clone was detected a few times. The gene calls are TRBV6-5 and TRBJ2-7; 9 bases fit TRBD1. Trimming cost V 4 bases and J 11 bases; bases outside gene matches: 12. Germline lookup yields CDR1 MNHEY and CDR2 SVGAGI. This CDR3 spans 14 amino acids. The CDR3 DNA follows: TGTGCCAGCAGTTCCACATACAGGGGGCTGGAGGAGTACTTC. Translating it yields CASSSTYRGLEEYF.

This clone was counted a single time. The chain couples TRBV29-1 to TRBJ2-1, with D unclear. CDR1 is SQVTM and CDR2 is ANQGSEA in the germline V gene. The CDR3 loop spans 14 amino acids. V was cut by 3 bases and J by 2 bases, with 11 bases left in between. This CDR3 reads CSVESGITYNEQFF. The CDR3 DNA sequence: TGCAGCGTTGAGTCGGGTATCACCTACAATGAGCAGTTCTTC.

The chain employs TRBV25-1 and TRBJ1-5; weak D call: TRBD1 (5 bases). The germline V gene encodes CDR1 MGHDK and CDR2 SYGVNS. The CDR3 runs to 14 residues. Trimming took 3 bases from V and 3 from J, leaving 9 bases between them. CDR3 in amino acids: CASSEWGPNQPQHF. CDR3 bases: TGTGCCAGCAGTGAGTGGGGCCCCAATCAGCCCCAGCATTTT.

The chain joins TRBV9 to TRBJ1-2; 9 bases line up with TRBD1. CDR1 and CDR2 from the germline V gene are SGDLS and YYNGEE. CDR3 length: 13 amino acids. V shed 4 bases, J shed 8 bases, and the junction held 6 bases outside the gene matches. This CDR3 reads CASSTRTGEGYTF. In DNA form, the CDR3 reads TGTGCCAGCAGCACCCGGACAGGGGAAGGCTACACCTTC.